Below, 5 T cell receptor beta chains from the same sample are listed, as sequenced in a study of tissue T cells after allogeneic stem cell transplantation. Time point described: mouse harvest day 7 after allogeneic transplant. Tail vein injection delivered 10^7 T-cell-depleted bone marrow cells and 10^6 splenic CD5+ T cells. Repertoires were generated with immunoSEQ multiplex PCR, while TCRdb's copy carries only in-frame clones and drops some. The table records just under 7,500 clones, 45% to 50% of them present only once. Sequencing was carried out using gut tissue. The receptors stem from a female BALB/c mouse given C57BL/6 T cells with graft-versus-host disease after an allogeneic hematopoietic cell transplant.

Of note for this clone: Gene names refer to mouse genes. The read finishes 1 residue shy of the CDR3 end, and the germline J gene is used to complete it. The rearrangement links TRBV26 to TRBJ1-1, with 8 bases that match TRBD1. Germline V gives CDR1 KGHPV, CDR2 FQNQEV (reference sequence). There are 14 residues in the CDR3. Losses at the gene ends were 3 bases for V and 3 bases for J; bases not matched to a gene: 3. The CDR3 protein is CASSLHRGDTEVFF. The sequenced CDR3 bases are TGTGCCAGCAGTCTCCACAGGGGGGACACAGAAGTCTTC.

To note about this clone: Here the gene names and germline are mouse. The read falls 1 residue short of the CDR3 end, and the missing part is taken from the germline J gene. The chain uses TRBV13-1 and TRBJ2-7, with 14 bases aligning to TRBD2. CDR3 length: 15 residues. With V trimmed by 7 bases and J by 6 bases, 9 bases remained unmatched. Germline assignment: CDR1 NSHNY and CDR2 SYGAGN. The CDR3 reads CASCVGGLGGLEQYF. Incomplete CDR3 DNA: TGTGCCAGCTGTGTTGGGGGACTGGGGGGGCTTGAACAGTAC.

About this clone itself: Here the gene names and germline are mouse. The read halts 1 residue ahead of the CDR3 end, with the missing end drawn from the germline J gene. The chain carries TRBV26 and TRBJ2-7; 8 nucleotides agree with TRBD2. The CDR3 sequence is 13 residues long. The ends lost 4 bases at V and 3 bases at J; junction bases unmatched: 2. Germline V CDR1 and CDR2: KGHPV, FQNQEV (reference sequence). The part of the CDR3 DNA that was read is TGTGCCAGCAGTCCGGGACTGGACTATGAACAGTAC. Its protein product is CASSPGLDYEQY. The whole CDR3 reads CASSPGLDYEQYF.

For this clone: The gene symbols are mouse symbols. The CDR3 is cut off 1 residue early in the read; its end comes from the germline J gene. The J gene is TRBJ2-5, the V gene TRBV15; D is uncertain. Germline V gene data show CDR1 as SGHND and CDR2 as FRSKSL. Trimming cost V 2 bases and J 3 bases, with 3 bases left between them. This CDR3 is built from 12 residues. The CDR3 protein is CASSLQQDTQYF. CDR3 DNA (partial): TGTGCCAGCAGTTTACAGCAAGACACCCAGTAC.

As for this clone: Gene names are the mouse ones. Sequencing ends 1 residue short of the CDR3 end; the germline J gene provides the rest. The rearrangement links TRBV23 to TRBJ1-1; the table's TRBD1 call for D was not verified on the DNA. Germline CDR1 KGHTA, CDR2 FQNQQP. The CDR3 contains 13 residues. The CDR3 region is CSSSPDTYTEVFF. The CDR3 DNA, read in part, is TGCTCCAGCAGCCCGGACACCTACACAGAAGTCTTC.